The rows below give T cell receptor beta chains drawn from one sample of a study of shared clonotypes between healthy human individuals. TCRdb's table, derived via immunoSEQ multiplex PCR, lists solely in-frame clones and lacks some. The sample has 2 million to 2.5 million clones, approximately 95% seen once. The sample consisted of naive CD4+ T cells from PBMCs. The receptors shown here come from a man aged 18 to 30 in good health. Some clones in this sample may be carry-over from other donors' samples. Each CDR3 is given with its conserved first and last residue. The D gene is left open where the match is weak. Size tells how often a clone was seen (once, few, many) or the class of an expanded clone, and some rows leave it out.

>TRBD2|.|TRBV5-1|TRBJ2-7|15
CASSTAGTSLDEQYF
TGCGCCAGCAGCACAGCCGGGACTAGCTTGGACGAGCAGTACTTC
>.|.|TRBV19|TRBJ1-4|11
CASRRGEKLFF
TGTGCCAGTAGGAGGGGTGAAAAACTGTTTTTT
>TRBD2|.|TRBV28|TRBJ2-1|14
CASSFAGEYNEQFF
TGTGCCAGCAGTTTTGCGGGAGAATACAATGAGCAGTTCTTC
>TRBD2|.|TRBV2|TRBJ2-7|16
CASRAPGLAGFYEQYF
TGTGCCAGCAGGGCGCCCGGACTAGCGGGATTCTACGAGCAGTACTTC
>TRBD2|once|TRBV4-2|TRBJ2-1|14
CASSKGLSYNEQFF
TGTGCCAGCAGCAAGGGACTATCCTACAATGAGCAGTTCTTC
>.|.|TRBV5-6|TRBJ1-5|17
CASSSGAGRLGNQPQHF
TGTGCCAGCAGCTCGGGTGCGGGGCGGCTGGGCAATCAGCCCCAGCATTTT
>TRBD1|.|TRBV7-2|TRBJ1-2|14
CASSFKQGNYGYTF
TGTGCCAGCAGCTTCAAACAGGGGAACTATGGCTACACCTTC
>.|few|TRBV7-9|TRBJ1-1|14
CASSQFQGSPEAFF
TGTGCCAGCAGCCAATTCCAGGGTTCCCCTGAAGCTTTCTTT
>.|.|TRBV10-3|TRBJ2-7|14
CAITTGTGVYEQYF
TGTGCCATCACGACGGGGACGGGGGTCTACGAGCAGTACTTC
>.|.|TRBV7-3|TRBJ2-7|13
CASSLNGYYEQYF
TGTGCCAGCAGCTTAAATGGATACTACGAGCAGTACTTC
>TRBD2|.|TRBV6-5|TRBJ2-2|16
CASSYSSGTNTGELFF
TGTGCCAGCAGTTACTCTAGCGGGACAAACACCGGGGAGCTGTTTTTT
>.|.|TRBV5-4|TRBJ2-5|11
CASSFEETQYF
TGTGCCAGCAGCTTCGAAGAGACCCAGTACTTC
>.|.|TRBV6-6|TRBJ2-7|13
CATRLLLDSEQYF
TGTGCCACCCGCCTACTCCTCGACTCCGAGCAGTACTTC
>.|once|TRBV5-1|TRBJ2-3|14
CASSLRSDTDTQYF
TGCGCCAGCAGCTTGAGGTCTGACACGGATACGCAGTATTTT
>.|.|TRBV7-3|TRBJ2-7|14
CASSRAEGTYEQYF
TGTGCCAGCAGCAGAGCGGAGGGAACCTACGAGCAGTACTTC
>TRBD2|.|TRBV5-1|TRBJ2-5|16
CASSRGVSAAQETQYF
TGCGCCAGCAGCCGGGGGGTGTCGGCAGCCCAAGAGACCCAGTACTTC
>.|.|TRBV14|TRBJ2-5|17
CASSLPRQAISQETQYF
TGTGCCAGCAGCCTACCACGACAGGCAATCTCCCAAGAGACCCAGTACTTC
>.|.|TRBV7-9|TRBJ2-5|16
CASSISSVSFQETQYF
TGTGCCAGCAGCATTTCTAGCGTCAGTTTCCAAGAGACCCAGTACTTC
>TRBD2|.|TRBV19|TRBJ2-2|15
CATRLAGPNTGELFF
TGTGCCACCCGGCTAGCGGGACCGAACACCGGGGAGCTGTTTTTT
>.|once|TRBV21-1|TRBJ2-7|16
CASSKGQGLSSYEQYF
TGTGCCAGCAGCAAAGGACAGGGGTTGAGCTCCTACGAGCAGTACTTC
>TRBD2|.|TRBV4-2|TRBJ2-6|18
CASSQDPSGSSGANVLTF
TGTGCCAGCAGCCAAGATCCTAGCGGGAGTTCTGGGGCCAACGTCCTGACTTTC
>TRBD2|.|TRBV4-2|TRBJ2-1|15
CASSQRLAFYNEQFF
TGTGCCAGCAGCCAACGACTAGCGTTTTACAATGAGCAGTTCTTC
>.|.|TRBV9|TRBJ1-1|12
CASSAVDTEAFF
TGTGCCAGCAGCGCAGTGGACACTGAAGCTTTCTTT
>TRBD1|.|TRBV9|TRBJ2-7|14
CASSVGTGPYEQYF
TGTGCCAGCAGCGTCGGGACAGGACCCTACGAGCAGTACTTC
>.|.|TRBV7-2|TRBJ1-4|15
CASSSQSGIGEKLFF
TGTGCCAGCAGCTCCCAATCCGGTATTGGGGAAAAACTGTTTTTT
>.|.|TRBV2|TRBJ2-5|13
CASSTGAGETQYF
TGTGCCAGCAGCACGGGAGCGGGAGAGACCCAGTACTTC
>TRBD2|.|TRBV28|TRBJ2-1|15
CASRTSGRSSNEQFF
TGTGCCAGCAGGACAAGCGGGAGATCATCCAATGAGCAGTTCTTC
>TRBD1|.|TRBV28|TRBJ2-6|17
CASSLWLTGAVSDVLTF
TGTGCCAGCAGTTTGTGGTTGACAGGGGCGGTTAGCGACGTCCTGACTTTC
>.|.|TRBV5-6|TRBJ2-3|12
CASSPLADTQYF
TGTGCCAGCAGCCCTTTGGCCGATACGCAGTATTTT
>.|.|TRBV7-2|TRBJ2-1|14
CASTPRASPNEQFF
TGTGCCAGCACCCCTCGGGCTAGCCCCAATGAGCAGTTCTTC
>.|.|TRBV5-5|TRBJ2-7|13
CASSSDRAYEQYF
TGTGCCAGCAGCTCGGACAGAGCCTACGAGCAGTACTTC
>.|.|TRBV28|TRBJ2-2|16
CASSLFWAASTGELFF
TGTGCCAGCAGTTTATTCTGGGCAGCAAGCACCGGGGAGCTGTTTTTT
>.|.|TRBV29-1|TRBJ2-1|16
CSVEGEPGGPYNEQFF
TGCAGCGTTGAAGGTGAGCCCGGGGGTCCCTACAATGAGCAGTTCTTC